The next 5 T cell receptor beta chains were all read from a single sample in a study of synovial regulatory T cells in juvenile arthritis. Assay used: immunoSEQ multiplex PCR; TCRdb lists only in-frame clones, some missing. Its clone listing holds more than 9,500 clones. Input material: Treg cells from blood. Subset denoted: remaining (HLA-DR-negative) circulating blood Treg cells. The receptors were gathered from a donor younger than 30 with juvenile idiopathic arthritis.

The J gene is TRBJ2-1, the V gene TRBV7-2; the D call from TCRdb, TRBD2, cannot be confirmed without DNA. The CDR3 spans 12 residues. No DNA sequence is on record. CDR1 and CDR2 from the germline V gene are SGHTA and FQGNSA. The CDR3 spells CASSLDSWEQFF.

This rearrangement joins TRBV4-1 to TRBJ2-3. The CDR3 has 15 residues. Only the protein is available. Germline V gene sequence: CDR1 MGHRA, CDR2 YSYEKL. CDR3 sequence reads: CASSTGSGGADTQYF.

The chain combines TRBV9 with TRBJ1-2; TCRdb designates TRBD1, a call that cannot be tested without DNA. The CDR3 is 13 amino acids. No nucleotide data were recorded. Germline CDR1 and CDR2: SGDLS and YYNGEE. The CDR3 spells CASSVAGRYGYTF.

The chain has TRBV13 and TRBJ2-5; TCRdb indicates TRBD2, and absent DNA this call remains unverified. Germline CDR1 and CDR2: PRHDT and FYEKMQ (reference sequence). CDR3 length: 14 amino acids. The nucleotide record is missing. The CDR3 sequence is CASSLGLVQETQYF.

The rearrangement uses TRBV2 and TRBJ2-2; the TRBD2 assignment by TCRdb is unverifiable without DNA. Per the germline V gene, CDR1 is SNHLY and CDR2 is FYNNEI. CDR3 length: 15 amino acids. No DNA is given. CDR3 amino acids: CASRGPASGTGELFF.